This record covers a single T cell receptor beta chain. This entry belongs to a study of OX40 agonist ivuxolimab in advanced cancers. This CDR3 is 13 amino acids long. Germline V CDR1 and CDR2: SGHTA, FQGNSA. J gave up 7 bases and V 6 bases, and 9 bases lay outside the gene matches. Clones were sequenced by immunoSEQ multiplex PCR, and TCRdb holds only the in-frame ones, with some missing. There are more than 80,000 clones in the sample; roughly nine tenths occur only once, and around 0.33% lies in the top ten. The sequence was collected from an adult with an advanced solid tumor such as melanoma, head and neck, liver or kidney cancer. This material consisted of CD4+ or CD8+ T cells sorted from blood, taken in a trial of the OX40 agonist ivuxolimab. This chain uses TRBV7-2 with TRBJ2-7; the match to TRBD2 covers 7 bases. CDR3 in DNA: TGTGCCAGCAGGCTGGGGGGGTCGGGAGAGCAGTACTTC. It is translated as CASRLGGSGEQYF. Using reference TRBV7-2 and TRBJ2-7 for the parts outside the CDR3, the full variable domain is GAGVSQSPSNKVTEKGKDVELRCDPISGHTALYWYRQSLGQGLEFLIYFQGNSAPDKSGLPSDRFSAERTGGSVSTLTIQRTQQEDSAVYLCASRLGGSGEQYFGPGTRLTVT.